This passage covers 27 T cell receptor beta chains from one sample sequenced in a study of blood T cell repertoires in COVID-19. The data were produced by immunoSEQ multiplex PCR, yet TCRdb's version contains in-frame clones alone and is incomplete. Here the sample spans fewer than 70,000 clones, 80% to 95% being singletons. The specimen was peripheral blood. Receptor source: a woman older than 75 with active COVID-19.

The CDR3 sequence is CASSLGSGGAVETQYF. DNA of the CDR3: TGCGCCAGCAGCTTGGGAAGCGGGGGGGCCGTGGAGACCCAGTACTTC. This chain links TRBV5-1 with TRBJ2-5; 10 bases map to TRBD2. Trimming cost V 0 bases and J 5 bases; bases outside gene matches: 7. This CDR3 spans 16 amino acids. The germline gives CDR1 SGHRS, CDR2 YFSETQ. The full variable domain, rest sourced from reference TRBV5-1 and TRBJ2-5, is KAGVTQTPRYLIKTRGQQVTLSCSPISGHRSVSWYQQTPGQGLQFLFEYFSETQRNKGNFPGRFSGRQFSNSRSEMNVSTLELGDSALYLCASSLGSGGAVETQYFGPGTRLLVL.

Written as DNA, the CDR3 is TGTGCCAGCAGCCAGTTAACTAGCGGGGGTGGTGAGCAGTACGTC. It is translated as CASSQLTSGGGEQYV. This sequence joins TRBV14 and TRBJ2-7, with 11 bases aligning to TRBD2. V was clipped by 3 bases and J by 7 bases; unmatched bases: 8. CDR1 is SGHDN and CDR2 is FVKESK in the germline V gene. This CDR3 has 15 residues.

The chain carries TRBV5-1 and TRBJ2-2, with 9 bases identical to TRBD2. The CDR3 spans 17 residues. V lost 0 bases, J lost 8 bases, and 11 bases stayed unmatched. Germline V gene data show CDR1 as SGHRS and CDR2 as YFSETQ. This CDR3 is CASSLAGLAGLKGELFF. In DNA form, the CDR3 reads TGCGCCAGCAGCTTGGCCGGTCTAGCGGGATTGAAAGGGGAGCTGTTTTTT.

This sequence joins TRBV11-2 and TRBJ2-5; D may be TRBD2 (5 bases). V gave up 5 bases and J gave up 2 bases, with 9 bases separating them. Germline CDR1 reads SGHAT; CDR2 reads FQNNGV. This CDR3 is built from 13 residues. CDR3 loop: CASSLGLQETQYF. The CDR3 DNA reads as TGTGCCAGCAGCCTTGGACTTCAAGAGACCCAGTACTTC. Full variable domain (remainder filled in from reference TRBV11-2 and TRBJ2-5): EAGVAQSPRYKIIEKRQSVAFWCNPISGHATLYWYQQILGQGPKLLIQFQNNGVVDDSQLPKDRFSAERLKGVDSTLKIQPAKLEDSAVYLCASSLGLQETQYFGPGTRLLVL.

The rearrangement links TRBV12-5 to TRBJ2-5; the match to TRBD2 covers 11 bases. This CDR3 has 13 amino acids. V was clipped by 6 bases and J by 3 bases; unmatched bases: 0. The germline CDR1 and CDR2 sequences are LGHNT and FRNRAP. The CDR3: CASGTSGEETQYF. CDR3 coding DNA: TGTGCTAGTGGGACTAGCGGGGAAGAGACCCAGTACTTC.

This clone was seen a single time. The CDR3 coding sequence is TGTGCCAGCAGTGAAAGGGGACTAGAATTTACTGAGCAGTTCTTC. It specifies CASSERGLEFTEQFF. V gene TRBV2 combines with J gene TRBJ2-1; 8 positions match TRBD2. V was clipped by 2 bases and J by 9 bases; unmatched bases: 9. The germline V gene has CDR1 SNHLY and CDR2 FYNNEI. This CDR3 is 15 amino acids long.

The genes are TRBV28 and TRBJ2-5; 10 nucleotides line up with TRBD1. Germline CDR1 is MDHEN and CDR2 is SYDVKM. CDR3 size: 15 residues. V shed 5 bases and J 4 bases; nucleotides not matched to a gene: 7. As DNA, the CDR3 is TGTGCCAGCAGTCACTCGACAGGGGGCTTAGAGACCCAGTACTTC. Amino acid sequence: CASSHSTGGLETQYF.

This chain links TRBV5-4 with TRBJ1-1, with D unclear. CDR3 length equals 16 residues. The germline V and J ends were trimmed by 0 bases and 2 bases, with 14 bases remaining between them. The germline gives CDR1 SGHNT, CDR2 YYREEE (reference sequence). As DNA, the CDR3 is TGTGCCAGCAGCTTGGGGTCGCGACCGGGTAACACTGAAGCTTTCTTT. Protein sequence: CASSLGSRPGNTEAFF. Variable domain in full (rest from reference TRBV5-4 and TRBJ1-1): ETGVTQSPTHLIKTRGQQVTLRCSSQSGHNTVSWYQQALGQGPQFIFQYYREEENGRGNFPPRFSGLQFPNYSSELNVNALELDDSALYLCASSLGSRPGNTEAFFGQGTRLTVV.

The chain carries TRBV5-1 and TRBJ2-5, with TRBD2 as a possible D gene (6 bases). This CDR3 spans 15 amino acids. CDR1 SGHRS and CDR2 YFSETQ come from the germline V gene. V lost 4 bases to trimming and J lost 4 bases, with 17 bases between them. The CDR3 spells CASSDGTSTAETQYF. CDR3 in DNA: TGCGCCAGCAGCGACGGCACTAGCACCGCAGAGACCCAGTACTTC. Looking up the rest from reference TRBV5-1 and TRBJ2-5 gives the full variable domain: KAGVTQTPRYLIKTRGQQVTLSCSPISGHRSVSWYQQTPGQGLQFLFEYFSETQRNKGNFPGRFSGRQFSNSRSEMNVSTLELGDSALYLCASSDGTSTAETQYFGPGTRLLVL.

The chain joins TRBV28 to TRBJ1-4; 7 bases map to TRBD1. J was trimmed by 3 bases and V by 5 bases; bases with no gene match: 9. Germline CDR1 is MDHEN and CDR2 is SYDVKM. CDR3 length: 16 residues. In DNA form, the CDR3 reads TGTGCCAGCAGTATAGGGGGCGCCTTTTCTAATGAAAAACTGTTTTTT. Its translation: CASSIGGAFSNEKLFF.

The chain couples TRBV10-3 to TRBJ1-2; TRBD1 matches at 9 bases. There are 14 residues in the CDR3. Germline V lookup: CDR1 ENHRY, CDR2 SYGVKD. After removal of 10 bases from V and 7 bases from J, the junction contained 13 bases not matched to a gene. In nucleotides, the CDR3 is TGTGCCACCGACGACAGGGGGGCTCAGGCTGGCTACACCTTC. This codes for CATDDRGAQAGYTF.

This clone was detected many times. The chain uses TRBV19 and TRBJ2-6, with D perhaps matching TRBD1 (6 bases). From germline, CDR1 is LNHDA and CDR2 SQIVND (reference sequence). Trimming shortened V by 5 bases and J by 2 bases, and 10 bases separated the two germline ends. The CDR3 sequence is 15 residues long. DNA for the CDR3: TGTGCCAGTAGTCCACAGGGCGCTGGGGCCAACGTCCTGACTTTC. Its protein product is CASSPQGAGANVLTF.

The chain has TRBV18 and TRBJ1-1; 7 bases match TRBD1. The germline CDR1 and CDR2 sequences are KGHSH and LQKENI. The CDR3 extends over 15 amino acids. V dropped 2 bases and J dropped 4; count of bases not matched to a gene: 7. CDR3 nucleotides: TGTGCCAGCTCACCAACAGGGGCGCGGATCACTGAAGCTTTCTTT. This gives the protein CASSPTGARITEAFF.

This chain uses TRBV25-1 with TRBJ1-4; D is uncertain. This CDR3 spans 13 amino acids. V lost 5 bases, J lost 4 bases, and 8 bases lay in between. Per the germline V gene, CDR1 is MGHDK and CDR2 is SYGVNS. The CDR3 loop reads CASSTAGNEKLFF. CDR3 bases: TGTGCCAGCAGTACGGCGGGTAATGAAAAACTGTTTTTT.

V usage is TRBV5-1 and J usage is TRBJ1-4, with 9 positions matching TRBD1. Trimming took 1 base from V and 7 from J; bases not matched to a gene: 5. Germline V gene sequence: CDR1 SGHRS, CDR2 YFSETQ. The CDR3 is 15 residues long. The CDR3 DNA reads TGCGCCAGCAGCTTGAGGGGACAGGGCCCTGAAAAACTGTTTTTT. As protein: CASSLRGQGPEKLFF.

The chain employs TRBV9 and TRBJ2-4; D gene unclear. V gave up 1 base and J gave up 1 base, with 9 bases separating them. In germline, CDR1 is SGDLS, CDR2 YYNGEE. CDR3 length equals 15 residues. The CDR3 region is CASSVTFSAKNIQYF. CDR3 in DNA: TGTGCCAGCAGCGTAACTTTCTCTGCCAAAAACATTCAGTACTTC.

The J gene is TRBJ1-2, the V gene TRBV10-1; 7 nucleotides line up with TRBD1. The germline gives CDR1 WNHNN, CDR2 SYGVQD (reference sequence). Trimming removed 3 bases from V and 3 bases from J; junction bases left unmatched: 7. This CDR3 comprises 15 residues. CDR3 in DNA: TGCGCCAGCAGTGAAAACAGGGGTTCGGACTATGGCTACACCTTC. It translates to CASSENRGSDYGYTF.

This chain connects TRBV3-1 (or the pseudogene TRBV3-2) to TRBJ1-2; no firm D call. CDR3 length: 18 residues. Trimming stripped 1 base from V and 2 bases from J, with 20 bases between. From germline, CDR1 is LGHDT and CDR2 YNNKEL (reference sequence). The CDR3 nucleotides are TGTGCCAGCAGCCAAGCCCCATTAGGAGGGTCGGGGAACTATGGCTACACCTTC. Amino acids: CASSQAPLGGSGNYGYTF.

In this sample, this clone turned up once. The CDR3: CSVEDPSGSITDTQYF. CDR3 in DNA: TGCAGCGTTGAAGACCCTAGCGGGAGCATCACAGATACGCAGTATTTT. The chain carries TRBV29-1 and TRBJ2-3; 10 bases are a match to TRBD2. Germline-derived CDR1 and CDR2 are SQVTM and ANQGSEA. The CDR3 is made up of 16 amino acids. Trimming took 0 bases from V and 2 from J; bases not matched to a gene: 5.

The gene calls are TRBV6-6 and TRBJ2-1, with unresolved D. Trimming took off 8 bases at V and 4 bases at J, with 18 bases between the two ends. CDR1 is MNHNY and CDR2 is SVGAGI in the germline V gene (reference sequence). The CDR3 consists of 15 residues. The CDR3 is CASRPLPTGYNEQFF. CDR3 DNA: TGTGCCAGCCGTCCTCTCCCGACTGGGTACAATGAGCAGTTCTTC.

The V call is TRBV20-1, the J call TRBJ2-7; D is undetermined. Per germline, CDR1 DFQATT and CDR2 SNEGSKA (reference sequence). V was cut by 5 bases and J by 3 bases, with 8 bases left in between. This CDR3 contains 11 residues. The CDR3 nucleotides read TGCAGTGCTCTAGACGGCTACGAGCAGTACTTC. This sequence encodes CSALDGYEQYF.

The rearrangement links TRBV4-1 to TRBJ2-1; D call uncertain. Germline loops: CDR1 MGHRA, CDR2 YSYEKL. CDR3 length equals 13 residues. Between the trimmed V and J ends, which lost 3 bases and 1 base, there was a span of 4 bases. The CDR3 DNA is TGCGCCAGCAGCCATTATTCCTACAATGAGCAGTTCTTC. This encodes CASSHYSYNEQFF.

The chain employs TRBV3-1 (or the pseudogene TRBV3-2) and TRBJ1-1, with D hard to call. The V end was cut by 0 bases, the J end by 1 base, with 3 bases between. The CDR3 totals 13 residues. CDR1 and CDR2 (germline): LGHDT, YNNKEL (reference sequence). CDR3 in DNA: TGTGCCAGCAGCCAAGATCGGAACACTGAAGCTTTCTTT. It yields the protein CASSQDRNTEAFF.

The rearrangement uses TRBV11-2 and TRBJ2-5; 8 positions match TRBD2. There are 15 residues in the CDR3. V shed 0 bases and J 4 bases; nucleotides not matched to a gene: 4. Looked up from germline, CDR1 is SGHAT and CDR2 is FQNNGV. The CDR3 region is CASSLELGGAETQYF. CDR3 nucleotide sequence: TGTGCCAGCAGCTTAGAACTCGGGGGGGCAGAGACCCAGTACTTC.

The rearrangement joins TRBV28 to TRBJ1-2; D not resolved. CDR3 length: 12 residues. Per the germline V gene, CDR1 is MDHEN and CDR2 is SYDVKM. The V end was cut by 6 bases, the J end by 8 bases, with 13 bases between. The CDR3: CASSSAVGGYTF. CDR3 bases: TGTGCCAGCAGCAGTGCTGTCGGGGGCTACACCTTC.

V gene TRBV15 combines with J gene TRBJ2-7; D is unclear. This CDR3 has 13 amino acids. The germline V and J ends were trimmed by 0 bases and 4 bases, with 7 bases remaining between them. Germline lookup yields CDR1 LNHNV and CDR2 YYDKDF (reference sequence). CDR3 protein: CATSREFVYEQYV. The CDR3 coding sequence is TGTGCCACCAGCAGAGAATTCGTGTACGAGCAGTACGTC.

The J gene is TRBJ2-2, the V gene TRBV11-2; no firm D call. The CDR3 runs 14 residues. The germline V gene encodes CDR1 SGHAT and CDR2 FQNNGV. Trimming left V 7 bases short and J 4 bases short, with 13 bases between. The CDR3 DNA reads as TGTGCCAGCACCAAGTCGGTGCTCACCGGGGAGCTGTTTTTT. Translated: CASTKSVLTGELFF.